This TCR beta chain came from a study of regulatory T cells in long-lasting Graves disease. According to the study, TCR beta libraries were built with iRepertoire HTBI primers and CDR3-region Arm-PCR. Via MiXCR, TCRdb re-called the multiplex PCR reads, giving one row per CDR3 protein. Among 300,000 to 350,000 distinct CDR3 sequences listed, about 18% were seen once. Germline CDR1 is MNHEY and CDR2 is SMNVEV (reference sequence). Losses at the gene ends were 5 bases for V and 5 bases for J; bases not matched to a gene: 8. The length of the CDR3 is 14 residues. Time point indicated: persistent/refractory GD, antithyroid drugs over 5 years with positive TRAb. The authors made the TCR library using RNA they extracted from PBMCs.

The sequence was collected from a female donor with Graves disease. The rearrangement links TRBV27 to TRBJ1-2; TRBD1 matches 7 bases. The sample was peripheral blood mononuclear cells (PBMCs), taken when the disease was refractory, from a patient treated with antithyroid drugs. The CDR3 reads CASSLTTGSYGYTF. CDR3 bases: TGTGCCAGCAGTCTTACGACAGGGTCTTATGGCTACACCTTC.